These T cell receptor beta chains were read from a single sample in a study of blood T cell repertoires in COVID-19. The data were produced by immunoSEQ multiplex PCR, yet TCRdb's version contains in-frame clones alone and is incomplete. The sample has approximately 36,000 clones, more than 80% seen once. The specimen was peripheral blood. Receptors originate from a human donor in a cohort sampled during active or convalescent COVID-19. The donor label of this sample is uncertain. The CDR3 runs from the conserved cysteine through the conserved F or W. A D gene is named only where the DNA matches it firmly. Some rows have no size entry. The others give once, few or many, or a class for an expanded clone.

>NA|TRBJ1-1|NA|TRBV15
TGTGCCACCAGCCGGGGGAGGGGTACTGAAGCTTTCTTT
CATSRGRGTEAFF
>NA|TRBJ2-7|NA|TRBV19
TGTGCCAGTAGTACAAACAGGCAGTCCTACGAGCAGTACTTC
CASSTNRQSYEQYF
>NA|TRBJ2-7|TRBD1|TRBV25-1
TGTGCCAGCAGTGGAGACCACAGGGGAATTGGCTACGAGCAGTACTTC
CASSGDHRGIGYEQYF
>NA|TRBJ2-1|NA|TRBV11-3
TGTGCCAGCAGCTTCGGGGGATCCTACAATGAGCAGTTCTTC
CASSFGGSYNEQFF
>NA|TRBJ2-5|TRBD2|TRBV24-1
TGTGCCACCAGTGATCAGCGCGCGGGAGTCCTGGAGACCCAGTACTTC
CATSDQRAGVLETQYF
>NA|TRBJ2-3|NA|TRBV21-1
TGTGCCAGCAGCGCAAGGCTTCAGGGGCCGACAGATACGCAGTATTTT
CASSARLQGPTDTQYF
>NA|TRBJ1-2|NA|TRBV12-3/TRBV12-4
TGTGCCAGCAGTCCCGGGTGGGTCGGCTACACCTTC
CASSPGWVGYTF
>NA|TRBJ2-6|TRBD2|TRBV6-2/TRBV6-3
TGTGCCAGCAGCCGTAGCGGGAGGCTTTCTGGGGCCAACGTCCTGACTTTC
CASSRSGRLSGANVLTF
>few|TRBJ2-7|TRBD2|TRBV10-3
TGTGCCAGTGCGCCGGGACTAGCGGCCTACGAGCAGTACTTC
CASAPGLAAYEQYF
>NA|TRBJ1-5|TRBD1|TRBV6-2/TRBV6-3
TGTGCCAGCAGTTCGACAGGGACCAATCAGCCCCAGCATTTT
CASSSTGTNQPQHF
>NA|TRBJ2-1|TRBD1|TRBV7-9
TGTGCCAGCAGCTTAGCGGGTCGGGACAGGGTAAATGAGCAGTTCTTC
CASSLAGRDRVNEQFF
>NA|TRBJ1-1|NA|TRBV7-2
TGTGCCAGCAGCTTGACGACACTGATGAACACTGAAGCTTTCTTT
CASSLTTLMNTEAFF
>NA|TRBJ1-2|NA|TRBV25-1
TGTGCCAGCAGGCCGTCGACAAGGTCGGAAACTGGCTACACCTTC
CASRPSTRSETGYTF
>NA|TRBJ1-5|TRBD1|TRBV19
TGTGCCAGTAGTCCCCAGGGGGAAGGGCAGCCCCAGCATTTT
CASSPQGEGQPQHF
>few|TRBJ2-1|TRBD2|TRBV25-1
TGTGCCAGCAGTGACACTAGCGCGGGAGGTGTCAATGAGCAGTTCTTC
CASSDTSAGGVNEQFF
>few|TRBJ2-1|TRBD2|TRBV11-2
TGTGCCAGCAGCTTAGTTCCTCTAGCGGGAGATGAGCAGTTCTTC
CASSLVPLAGDEQFF
>NA|TRBJ2-1|TRBD2|TRBV30
TGTGCCTGGAGCCCCGGGACTAGCCCTTACAATGAGCAGTTCTTC
CAWSPGTSPYNEQFF
>NA|TRBJ2-3|NA|TRBV11-3
TGTGCCAGCAGCCAGGGCCAGCGAGATACGCAGTATTTT
CASSQGQRDTQYF
>once|TRBJ2-5|TRBD2|TRBV29-1
TGCAGCGTTGCACTACTAGCGGGAGGAGGCCAGTACTTC
CSVALLAGGGQYF
>NA|TRBJ2-5|TRBD2|TRBV19
TGTGCCAGTAGTATTGTAACTAGCGGGAGCCGAGCGCGGGAGACCCAGTACTTC
CASSIVTSGSRARETQYF